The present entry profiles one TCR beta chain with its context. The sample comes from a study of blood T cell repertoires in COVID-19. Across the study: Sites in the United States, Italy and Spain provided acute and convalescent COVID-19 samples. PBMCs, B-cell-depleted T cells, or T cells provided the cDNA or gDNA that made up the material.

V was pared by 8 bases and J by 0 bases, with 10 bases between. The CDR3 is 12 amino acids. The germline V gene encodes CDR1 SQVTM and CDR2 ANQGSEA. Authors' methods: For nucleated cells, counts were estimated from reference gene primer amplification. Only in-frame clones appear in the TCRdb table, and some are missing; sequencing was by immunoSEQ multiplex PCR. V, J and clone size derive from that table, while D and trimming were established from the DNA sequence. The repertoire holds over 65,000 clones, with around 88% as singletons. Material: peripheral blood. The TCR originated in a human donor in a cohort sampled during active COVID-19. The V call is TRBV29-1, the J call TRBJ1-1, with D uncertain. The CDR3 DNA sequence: TGCAGCACCCGGTTCATGAACACTGAAGCTTTCTTT. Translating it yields CSTRFMNTEAFF.